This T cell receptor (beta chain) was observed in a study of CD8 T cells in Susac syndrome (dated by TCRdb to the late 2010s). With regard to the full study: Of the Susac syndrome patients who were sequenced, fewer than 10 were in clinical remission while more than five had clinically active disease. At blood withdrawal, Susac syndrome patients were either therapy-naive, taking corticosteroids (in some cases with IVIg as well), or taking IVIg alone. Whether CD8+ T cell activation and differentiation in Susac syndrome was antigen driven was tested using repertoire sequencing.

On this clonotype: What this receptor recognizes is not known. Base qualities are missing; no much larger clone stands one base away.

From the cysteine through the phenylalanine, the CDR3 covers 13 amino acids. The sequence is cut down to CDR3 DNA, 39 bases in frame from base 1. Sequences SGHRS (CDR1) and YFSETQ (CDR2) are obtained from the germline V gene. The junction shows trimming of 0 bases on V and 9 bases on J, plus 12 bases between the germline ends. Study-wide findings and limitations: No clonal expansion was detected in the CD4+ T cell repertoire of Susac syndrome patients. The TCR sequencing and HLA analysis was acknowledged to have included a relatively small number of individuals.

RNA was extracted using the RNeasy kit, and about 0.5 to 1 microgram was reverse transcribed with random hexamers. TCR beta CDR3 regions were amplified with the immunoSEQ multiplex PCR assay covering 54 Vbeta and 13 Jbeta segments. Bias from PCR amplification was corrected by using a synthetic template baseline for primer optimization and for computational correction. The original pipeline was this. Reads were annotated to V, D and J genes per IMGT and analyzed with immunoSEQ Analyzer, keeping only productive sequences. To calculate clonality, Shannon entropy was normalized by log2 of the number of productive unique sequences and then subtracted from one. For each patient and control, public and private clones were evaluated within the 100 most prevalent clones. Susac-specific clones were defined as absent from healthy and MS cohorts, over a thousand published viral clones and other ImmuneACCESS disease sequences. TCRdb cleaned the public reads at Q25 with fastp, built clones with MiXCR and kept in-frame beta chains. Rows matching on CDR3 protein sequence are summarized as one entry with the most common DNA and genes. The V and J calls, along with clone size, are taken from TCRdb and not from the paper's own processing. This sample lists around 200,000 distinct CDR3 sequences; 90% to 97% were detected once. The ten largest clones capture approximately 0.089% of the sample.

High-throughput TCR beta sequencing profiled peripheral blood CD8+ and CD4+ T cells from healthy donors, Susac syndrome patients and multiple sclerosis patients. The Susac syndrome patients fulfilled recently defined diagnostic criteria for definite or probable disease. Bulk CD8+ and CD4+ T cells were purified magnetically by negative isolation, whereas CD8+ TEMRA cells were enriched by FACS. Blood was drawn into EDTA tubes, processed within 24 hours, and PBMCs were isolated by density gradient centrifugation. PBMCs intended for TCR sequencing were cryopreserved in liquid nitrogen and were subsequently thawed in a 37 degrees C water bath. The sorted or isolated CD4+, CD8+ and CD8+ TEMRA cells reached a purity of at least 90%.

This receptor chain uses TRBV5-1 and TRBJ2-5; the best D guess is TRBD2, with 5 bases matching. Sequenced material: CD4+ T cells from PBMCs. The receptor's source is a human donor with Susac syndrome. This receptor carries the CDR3 CASSLDGVGAQYF. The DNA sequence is TGCGCCAGCAGCTTGGATGGGGTCGGGGCCCAGTACTTC.